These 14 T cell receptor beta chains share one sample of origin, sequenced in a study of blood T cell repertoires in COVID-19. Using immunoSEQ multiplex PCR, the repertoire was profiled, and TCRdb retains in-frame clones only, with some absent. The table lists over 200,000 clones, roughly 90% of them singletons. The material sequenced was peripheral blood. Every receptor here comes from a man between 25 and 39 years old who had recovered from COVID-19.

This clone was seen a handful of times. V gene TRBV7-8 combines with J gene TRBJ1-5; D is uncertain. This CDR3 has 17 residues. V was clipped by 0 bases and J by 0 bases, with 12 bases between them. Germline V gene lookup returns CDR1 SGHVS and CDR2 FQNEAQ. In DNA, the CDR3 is TGTGCCAGCAGCTTAGCGTTACGGGGTCATAGCAATCAGCCCCAGCATTTT. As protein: CASSLALRGHSNQPQHF.

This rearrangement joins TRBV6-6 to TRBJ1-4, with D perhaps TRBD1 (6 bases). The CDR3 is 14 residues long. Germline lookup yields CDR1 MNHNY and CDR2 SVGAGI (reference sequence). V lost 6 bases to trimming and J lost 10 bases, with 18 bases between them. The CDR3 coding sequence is TGTGCCAGCAGCCCCGGGGGGGCGACGGGAAAACTGTTTTTT. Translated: CASSPGGATGKLFF.

CDR3 sequence reads: CASSGDSYRGPNTGELFF. Written as DNA, the CDR3 is TGTGCCAGCAGCGGAGACTCTTACAGGGGCCCGAACACCGGGGAGCTGTTTTTT. The V and J genes are TRBV9 and TRBJ2-2, with TRBD1 matching over 7 bases. Trimming took 3 bases from V and 0 from J; bases not matched to a gene: 11. CDR1 is SGDLS, CDR2 YYNGEE, per germline. This CDR3 is 18 amino acids long.

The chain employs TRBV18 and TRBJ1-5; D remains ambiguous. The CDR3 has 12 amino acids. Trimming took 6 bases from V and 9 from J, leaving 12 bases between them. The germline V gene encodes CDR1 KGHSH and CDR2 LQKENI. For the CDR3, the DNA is TGTGCCAGCTCCCCCAGTCCCCCGCCCCAGCATTTT. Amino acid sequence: CASSPSPPPQHF.

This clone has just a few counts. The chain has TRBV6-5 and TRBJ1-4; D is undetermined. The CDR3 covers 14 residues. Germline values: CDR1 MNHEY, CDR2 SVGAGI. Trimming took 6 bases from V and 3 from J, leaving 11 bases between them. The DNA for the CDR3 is TGTGCCAGCAGGGGGAGGTCGGCTAATGAAAAACTGTTTTTT. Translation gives CASRGRSANEKLFF.

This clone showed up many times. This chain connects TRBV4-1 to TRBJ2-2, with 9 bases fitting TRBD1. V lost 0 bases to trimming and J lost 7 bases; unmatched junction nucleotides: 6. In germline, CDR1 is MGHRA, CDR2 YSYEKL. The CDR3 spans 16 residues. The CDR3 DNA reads TGCGCCAGCAGCCAAGACGGGACAGGGTACATCGGGGAGCTGTTTTTT. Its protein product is CASSQDGTGYIGELFF.

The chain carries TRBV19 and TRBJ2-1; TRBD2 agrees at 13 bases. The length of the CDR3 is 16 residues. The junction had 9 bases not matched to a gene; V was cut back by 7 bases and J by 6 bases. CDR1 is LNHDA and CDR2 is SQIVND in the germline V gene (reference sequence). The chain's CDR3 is CASIKKTSGGINEQFF. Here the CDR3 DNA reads TGTGCCAGTATTAAAAAGACTAGCGGGGGGATCAATGAGCAGTTCTTC. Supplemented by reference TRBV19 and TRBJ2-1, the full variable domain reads DGGITQSPKYLFRKEGQNVTLSCEQNLNHDAMYWYRQDPGQGLRLIYYSQIVNDFQKGDIAEGYSVSREKKESFPLTVTSAQKNPTAFYLCASIKKTSGGINEQFFGPGTRLTVL.

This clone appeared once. CDR3 nucleotide sequence: TGTGCCAGCAGCTTATCCCAGGGGGCGATCAGCTATGGCTACACCTTC. Its translation is CASSLSQGAISYGYTF. V is TRBV7-2 and J is TRBJ1-2; TRBD1 agrees at 8 bases. The V gene end was trimmed by 2 bases and the J gene end by 4 bases; junction bases not matched to a gene: 9. The CDR3 sequence is 16 residues long. The germline V gene has CDR1 SGHTA and CDR2 FQGNSA.

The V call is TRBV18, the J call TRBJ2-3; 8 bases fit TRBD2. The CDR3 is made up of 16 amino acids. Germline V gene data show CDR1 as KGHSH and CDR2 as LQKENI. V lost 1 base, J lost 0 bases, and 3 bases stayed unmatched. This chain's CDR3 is CASSPLAGTSTDTQYF. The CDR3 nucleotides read TGTGCCAGCTCACCACTAGCGGGGACTAGCACAGATACGCAGTATTTT.

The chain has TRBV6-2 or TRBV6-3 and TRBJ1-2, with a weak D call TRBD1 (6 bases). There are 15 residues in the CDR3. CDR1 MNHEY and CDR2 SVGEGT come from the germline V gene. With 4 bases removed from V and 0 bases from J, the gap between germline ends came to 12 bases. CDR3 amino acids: CASSSPQGTNYGYTF. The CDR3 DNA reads TGTGCCAGCAGTTCCCCACAGGGCACTAACTATGGCTACACCTTC.

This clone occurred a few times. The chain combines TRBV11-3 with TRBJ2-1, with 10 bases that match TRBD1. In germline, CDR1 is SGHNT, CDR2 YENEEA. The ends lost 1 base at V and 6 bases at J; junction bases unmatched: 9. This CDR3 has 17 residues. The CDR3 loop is CASSLASGTGVSNEQFF. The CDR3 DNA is TGTGCCAGCAGCTTAGCTTCAGGGACAGGGGTCTCCAATGAGCAGTTCTTC.

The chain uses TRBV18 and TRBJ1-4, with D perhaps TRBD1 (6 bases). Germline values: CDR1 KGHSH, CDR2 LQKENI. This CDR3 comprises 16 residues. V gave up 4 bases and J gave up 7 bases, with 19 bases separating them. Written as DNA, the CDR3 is TGTGCCAGCTCACTCTTTAGCTGGGGGCCGAGTGAAAAACTGTTTTTT. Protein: CASSLFSWGPSEKLFF.

The CDR3 sequence is CASSSAGQPQHF. CDR3 sequence (DNA): TGTGCCAGCAGCTCGGCAGGGCAGCCCCAGCATTTT. V and J are TRBV11-2 and TRBJ1-5; weak D call: TRBD1 (5 bases). Trimming cost V 4 bases and J 7 bases, with 8 bases left between them. The CDR3 covers 12 residues. Looked up from germline, CDR1 is SGHAT and CDR2 is FQNNGV.

The CDR3 here is CASSRTGSYGYTF. The CDR3 DNA is TGTGCCAGCAGTCGGACAGGGTCCTATGGCTACACCTTC. This rearrangement joins TRBV12-3 or TRBV12-4 to TRBJ1-2, with TRBD1 identical over 8 bases. CDR3 length: 13 amino acids. Trimming cost V 5 bases and J 4 bases; bases outside gene matches: 3.